The sequence of this T cell receptor (beta chain) was determined in a study of response to subunit inactivated influenza vaccine. The study, taken as a whole, reports: Few additional T cells are recruited per seasonal influenza vaccination, authors suggested.

This clonotype was counted at least ten times. Its specificity is not known. The CDR3 totals 13 residues. Germline assignment: CDR1 DFQATT and CDR2 SNEGSKA (reference sequence). The V end lost 7 bases, the J end lost 1 base, and 13 bases lay between the germline ends. TCRdb redid the calling of the RT-PCR reads with MiXCR, one entry per CDR3 protein. The sample yields around 530,000 distinct CDR3 sequences, about 12% seen once. The chain employs TRBV20-1 and TRBJ2-5; weak D call: TRBD2 (6 bases). Here the sequenced sample was PBMCs from blood, taken on the day of vaccination. The receptor's source is a man aged 50-60 years who received an inactivated influenza vaccine. The CDR3 is CSERPGAQETQYF. The CDR3 nucleotides are TGCAGTGAAAGGCCGGGAGCCCAAGAGACCCAGTACTTC.